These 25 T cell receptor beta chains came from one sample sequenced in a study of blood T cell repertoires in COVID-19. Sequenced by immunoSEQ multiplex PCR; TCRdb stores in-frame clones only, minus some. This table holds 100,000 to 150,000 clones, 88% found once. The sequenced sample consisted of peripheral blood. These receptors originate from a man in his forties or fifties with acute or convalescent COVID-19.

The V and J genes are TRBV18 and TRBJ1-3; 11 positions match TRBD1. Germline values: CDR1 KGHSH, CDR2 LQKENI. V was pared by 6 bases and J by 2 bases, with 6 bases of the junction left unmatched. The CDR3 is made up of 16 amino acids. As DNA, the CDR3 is TGTGCCAGCTCCCCTCAGGGACAGGGGGCTGGAAACACCATATATTTT. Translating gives CASSPQGQGAGNTIYF.

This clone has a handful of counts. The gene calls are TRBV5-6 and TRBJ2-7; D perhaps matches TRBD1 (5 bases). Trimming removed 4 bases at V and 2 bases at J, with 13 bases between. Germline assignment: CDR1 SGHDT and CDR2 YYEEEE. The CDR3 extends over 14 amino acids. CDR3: CASSSTTGTYEQYF. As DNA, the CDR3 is TGTGCCAGCAGCAGCACCACAGGAACCTACGAGCAGTACTTC.

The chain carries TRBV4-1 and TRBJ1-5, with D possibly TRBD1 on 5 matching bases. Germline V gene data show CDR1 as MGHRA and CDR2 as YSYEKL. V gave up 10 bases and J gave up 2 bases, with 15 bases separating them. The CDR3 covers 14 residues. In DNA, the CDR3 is TGCGCCACCGAGACAGTCGTACGCAATCAGCCCCAGCATTTT. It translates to CATETVVRNQPQHF.

Here the CDR3 reads CASSLGLAGDTDTQYF. The CDR3 coding sequence is TGTGCCAGCAGCTTGGGACTAGCGGGGGACACAGATACGCAGTATTTT. The rearrangement uses TRBV5-4 and TRBJ2-3, with 12 bases fitting TRBD2. The CDR3 has 16 amino acids. Losses at the gene ends were 0 bases for V and 2 bases for J; bases not matched to a gene: 1. Germline loops: CDR1 SGHNT, CDR2 YYREEE (reference sequence).

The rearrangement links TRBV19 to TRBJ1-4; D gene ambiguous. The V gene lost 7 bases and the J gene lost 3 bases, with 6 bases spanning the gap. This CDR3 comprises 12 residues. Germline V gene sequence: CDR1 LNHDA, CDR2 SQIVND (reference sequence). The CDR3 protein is CASMDSNEKLFF. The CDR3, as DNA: TGTGCCAGTATGGACTCTAATGAAAAACTGTTTTTT.

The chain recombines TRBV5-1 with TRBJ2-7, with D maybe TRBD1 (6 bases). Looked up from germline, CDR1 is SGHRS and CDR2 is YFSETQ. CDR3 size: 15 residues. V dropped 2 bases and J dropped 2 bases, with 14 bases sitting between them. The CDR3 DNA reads TGCGCCAGCAGCTTAAAATACAGGGACCCCTACGAGCAGTACTTC. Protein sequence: CASSLKYRDPYEQYF.

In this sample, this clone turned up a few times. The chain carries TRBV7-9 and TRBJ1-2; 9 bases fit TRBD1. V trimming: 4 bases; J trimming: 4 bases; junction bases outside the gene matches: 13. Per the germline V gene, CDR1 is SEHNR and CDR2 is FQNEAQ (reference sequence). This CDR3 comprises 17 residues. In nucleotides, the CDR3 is TGTGCCAGCAGCTCGGATTTAACAGGGGGCTACGGCTATGGCTACACCTTC. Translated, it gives CASSSDLTGGYGYGYTF.

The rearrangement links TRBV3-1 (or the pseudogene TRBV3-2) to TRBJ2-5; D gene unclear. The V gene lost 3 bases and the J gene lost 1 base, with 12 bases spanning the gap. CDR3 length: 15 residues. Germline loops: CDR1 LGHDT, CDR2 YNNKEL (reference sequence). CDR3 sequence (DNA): TGTGCCAGCAGCCATCCTCCAGGTTTCCAAGAGACCCAGTACTTC. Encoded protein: CASSHPPGFQETQYF.

The CDR3 DNA reads TGTGCCAGCAGCCTCTGGGGGGGCGTCGGCACTGAAGCTTTCTTT. The encoded protein is CASSLWGGVGTEAFF. This chain connects TRBV7-9 to TRBJ1-1; perhaps TRBD1 as D (6 bases). The germline CDR1 and CDR2 sequences are SEHNR and FQNEAQ (reference sequence). Trimming pared 5 bases from V and 4 bases from J, leaving 17 bases between. CDR3 size: 15 residues.

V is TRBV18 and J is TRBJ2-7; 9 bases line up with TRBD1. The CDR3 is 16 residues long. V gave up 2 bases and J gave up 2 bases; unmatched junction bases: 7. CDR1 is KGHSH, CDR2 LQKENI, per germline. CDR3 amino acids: CASSPNRGRGTYEQYF. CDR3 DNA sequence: TGTGCCAGCTCACCAAACAGGGGGCGCGGAACCTACGAGCAGTACTTC.

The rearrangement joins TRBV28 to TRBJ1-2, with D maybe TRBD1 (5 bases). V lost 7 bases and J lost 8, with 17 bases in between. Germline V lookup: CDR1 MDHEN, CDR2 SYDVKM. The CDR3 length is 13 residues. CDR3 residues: CASNVGGVGGYTF. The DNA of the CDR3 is TGTGCCAGCAATGTCGGGGGAGTGGGGGGCTACACCTTC.

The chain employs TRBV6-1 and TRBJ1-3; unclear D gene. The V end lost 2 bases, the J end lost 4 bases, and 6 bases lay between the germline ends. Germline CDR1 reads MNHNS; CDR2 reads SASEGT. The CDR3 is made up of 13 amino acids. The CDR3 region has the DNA TGTGCCAGCAGTGAATCTCTAGGAAACACCATATATTTT. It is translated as CASSESLGNTIYF.

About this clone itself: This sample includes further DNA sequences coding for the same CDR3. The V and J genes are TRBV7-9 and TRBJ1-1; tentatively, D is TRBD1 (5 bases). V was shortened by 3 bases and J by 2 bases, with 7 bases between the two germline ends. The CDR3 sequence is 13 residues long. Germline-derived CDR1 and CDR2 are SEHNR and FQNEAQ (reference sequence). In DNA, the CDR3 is TGTGCCAGCAGCTTCGACAGCAACACTGAAGCTTTCTTT. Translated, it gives CASSFDSNTEAFF.

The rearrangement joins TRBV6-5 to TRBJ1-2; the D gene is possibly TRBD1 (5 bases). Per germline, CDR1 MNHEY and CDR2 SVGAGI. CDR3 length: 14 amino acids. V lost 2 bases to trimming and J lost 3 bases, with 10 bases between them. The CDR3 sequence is CASSYPGADYGYTF. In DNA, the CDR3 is TGTGCCAGCAGTTACCCTGGGGCGGACTATGGCTACACCTTC.

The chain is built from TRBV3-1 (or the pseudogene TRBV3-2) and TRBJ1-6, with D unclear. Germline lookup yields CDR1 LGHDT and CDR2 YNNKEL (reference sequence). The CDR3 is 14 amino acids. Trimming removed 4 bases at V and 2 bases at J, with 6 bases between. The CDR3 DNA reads TGTGCCAGCAGCCCTTCGGCCTATAATTCACCCCTCCACTTT. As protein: CASSPSAYNSPLHF.

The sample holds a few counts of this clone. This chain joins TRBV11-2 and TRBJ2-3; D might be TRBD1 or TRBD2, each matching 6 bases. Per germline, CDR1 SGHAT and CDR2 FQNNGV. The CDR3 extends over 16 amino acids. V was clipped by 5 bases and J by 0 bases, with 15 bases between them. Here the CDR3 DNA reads TGTGCCAGCAGCCTAGGGGGAGCGGGTAGCACAGATACGCAGTATTTT. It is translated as CASSLGGAGSTDTQYF.

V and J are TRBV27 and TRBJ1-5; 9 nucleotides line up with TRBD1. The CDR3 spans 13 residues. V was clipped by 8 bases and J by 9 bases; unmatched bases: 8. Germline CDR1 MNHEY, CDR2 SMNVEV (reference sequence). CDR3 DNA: TGTGCCAGCCAAAGACAGGGGGTTGGGCCCCAGCATTTT. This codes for CASQRQGVGPQHF.

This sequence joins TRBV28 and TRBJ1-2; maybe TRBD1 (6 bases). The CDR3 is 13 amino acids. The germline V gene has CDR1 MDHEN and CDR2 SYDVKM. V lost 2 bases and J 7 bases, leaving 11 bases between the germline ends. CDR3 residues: CASSLVGAAGYTF. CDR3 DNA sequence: TGTGCCAGCAGTTTAGTGGGGGCGGCTGGCTACACCTTC.

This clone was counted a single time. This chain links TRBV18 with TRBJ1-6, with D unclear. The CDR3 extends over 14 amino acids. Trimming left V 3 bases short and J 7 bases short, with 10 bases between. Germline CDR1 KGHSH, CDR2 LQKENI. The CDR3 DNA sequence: TGTGCCAGCTCACCGGAGGGATTAAATTCACCCCTCCACTTT. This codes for CASSPEGLNSPLHF. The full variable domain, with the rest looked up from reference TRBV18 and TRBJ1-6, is NAGVMQNPRHLVRRRGQEARLRCSPMKGHSHVYWYRQLPEEGLKFMVYLQKENIIDESGMPKERFSAEFPKEGPSILRIQQVVRGDSAAYFCASSPEGLNSPLHFGNGTRLTVT.

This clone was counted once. The CDR3 DNA is TGTGCCACCAGCAGAGGCCTAGCGGGTACAGGGCAGTTCTTC. Encoded protein: CATSRGLAGTGQFF. The rearrangement joins TRBV15 to TRBJ2-1; 8 nucleotides agree with TRBD2. The V gene's germline CDR1 is LNHNV and CDR2 YYDKDF (reference sequence). V trimming: 1 base; J trimming: 12 bases; junction bases outside the gene matches: 8. This CDR3 is built from 14 residues.

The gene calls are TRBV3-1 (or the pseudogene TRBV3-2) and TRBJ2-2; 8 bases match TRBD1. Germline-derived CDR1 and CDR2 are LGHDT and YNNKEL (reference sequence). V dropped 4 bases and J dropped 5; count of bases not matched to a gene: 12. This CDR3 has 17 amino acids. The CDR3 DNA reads TGTGCCAGCAGCCCCACATCCGGACAGGGCGCAACCGGGGAGCTGTTTTTT. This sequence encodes CASSPTSGQGATGELFF.

CDR3 in DNA: TGTGCCAGCAGTGAGGGGGGGGAGGTGAGCTCCTACGAGCAGTACTTC. Translation: CASSEGGEVSSYEQYF. The V gene is TRBV5-5, the J gene TRBJ2-7; weak D call: TRBD2 (7 bases). CDR1 is SGHKS, CDR2 YYEKEE, per germline (reference sequence). V lost 5 bases and J lost 0, with 18 bases in between. CDR3 length equals 16 residues.

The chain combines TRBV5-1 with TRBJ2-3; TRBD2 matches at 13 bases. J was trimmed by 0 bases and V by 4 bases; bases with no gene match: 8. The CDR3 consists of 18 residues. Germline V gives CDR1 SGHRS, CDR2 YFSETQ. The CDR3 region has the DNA TGCGCCAGCAGCGCTGGACTAGCGGGGGCCGACAGCACAGATACGCAGTATTTT. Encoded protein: CASSAGLAGADSTDTQYF. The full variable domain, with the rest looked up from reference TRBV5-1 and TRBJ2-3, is KAGVTQTPRYLIKTRGQQVTLSCSPISGHRSVSWYQQTPGQGLQFLFEYFSETQRNKGNFPGRFSGRQFSNSRSEMNVSTLELGDSALYLCASSAGLAGADSTDTQYFGPGTRLTVL.

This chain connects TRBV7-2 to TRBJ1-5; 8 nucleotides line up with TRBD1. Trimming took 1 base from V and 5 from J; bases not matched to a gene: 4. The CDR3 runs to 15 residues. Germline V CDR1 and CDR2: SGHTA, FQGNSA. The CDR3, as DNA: TGTGCCAGCAGCTTAGGTGGACAGGGTTATCAGCCCCAGCATTTT. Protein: CASSLGGQGYQPQHF. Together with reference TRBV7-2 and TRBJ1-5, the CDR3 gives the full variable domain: GAGVSQSPSNKVTEKGKDVELRCDPISGHTALYWYRQSLGQGLEFLIYFQGNSAPDKSGLPSDRFSAERTGGSVSTLTIQRTQQEDSAVYLCASSLGGQGYQPQHFGDGTRLSIL.

The CDR3 sequence is CASSQGQGKQDTQYF. The CDR3 DNA sequence: TGTGCCAGCAGCCAAGGACAGGGAAAGCAGGATACGCAGTATTTT. The rearrangement links TRBV6-5 to TRBJ2-3; the match to TRBD1 covers 8 bases. Trimming at V came to 6 bases and at J to 6 bases, leaving 11 bases not matched to a gene. CDR1 and CDR2 (germline): MNHEY, SVGAGI. This CDR3 has 15 residues.